The source of this T cell receptor beta chain is a study of blood T cell repertoires in COVID-19. At the level of the study: COVID-19 samples, acute and convalescent, were from the United States, Italy and Spain. T cells, B-cell-depleted T cells, or PBMCs provided the cDNA or gDNA that served as material.

This clone was picked up one time. Trimming took 0 bases from V and 9 from J; bases not matched to a gene: 5. Germline assignment: CDR1 WNHNN and CDR2 SYGVQD (reference sequence). CDR3 size: 16 residues. Authors' methods: Amplification from reference gene primers served as the basis for estimated nucleated cell counts. Produced via immunoSEQ multiplex PCR; TCRdb's table is partial and in-frame only. That table is the source of V, J and clone size, and D and trimming were worked out from the DNA. The data show around 300,000 clones, about nine tenths seen once. V gene TRBV10-1 combines with J gene TRBJ2-1; the match to TRBD2 covers 13 bases. The clonotype was recovered from a man aged 50 or older with active or convalescent COVID-19. Sequenced: peripheral blood. The CDR3 protein is CASSESTSGRLGEQFF. In DNA, the CDR3 is TGCGCCAGCAGTGAGTCGACTAGCGGGAGGTTGGGTGAGCAGTTCTTC.